The 31 T cell receptor beta chains below come from one sample, sequenced in a study of T-cell memory formation after mild COVID-19 (dated by TCRdb to about 2021). Library prep was done by 5' RACE. The sequencing machine was an Illumina NovaSeq 6000. The public reads were reprocessed in TCRdb via fastp at Q25 and MiXCR, keeping in-frame beta chains. Under each unique CDR3 protein, matching rows form one entry showing the most common genes and DNA. The sample contains more than 150,000 distinct CDR3 sequences, 11% of them found a single time. The ten largest make up roughly 3.8% of the sample. The sample taken for sequencing was PBMCs or a T cell subset sorted from them (not recorded which). The receptors were sampled from a man aged 18 to 29 who had mild COVID-19 (a few samples of this study predate the infection). The sample titles of this study are shuffled in the database, so cell type and time point are left out; the donor was told from shared clones.

This clonotype was seen more than once but under ten times. The chain is built from TRBV14 and TRBJ2-1; 9 bases agree with TRBD2. Looked up from germline, CDR1 is SGHDN and CDR2 is FVKESK. The CDR3 contains 16 residues. With 4 bases clipped from V and 6 bases from J, the junction kept 10 bases outside the gene matches. The CDR3 bases are TGTGCCAGCAGCCGCGGAGGGGCGGGGGGGCCCAATGAGCAGTTCTTC. Its translation: CASSRGGAGGPNEQFF.

This clonotype was observed a handful of times. The CDR3 DNA follows: TGCGCCAGCAGGGGGACACCGAACACTGAAGCTTTCTTT. This sequence encodes CASRGTPNTEAFF. The chain employs TRBV5-1 and TRBJ1-1; tentative D call: TRBD1 (6 bases). Germline assignment: CDR1 SGHRS and CDR2 YFSETQ. The V gene lost 5 bases and the J gene lost 1 base, with 9 bases spanning the gap. CDR3 length: 13 amino acids.

This clonotype came up a few times. The chain uses TRBV10-3 and TRBJ1-2; D unresolved. Germline V CDR1 and CDR2: ENHRY, SYGVKD. This CDR3 has 12 residues. V dropped 0 bases and J dropped 6 bases, with 5 bases sitting between them. The CDR3 protein is CAISESQDGYTF. CDR3 in DNA: TGTGCCATCAGTGAGTCGCAAGATGGCTACACCTTC.

The chain carries TRBV6-5 and TRBJ2-6; TRBD1 or TRBD2 may be the D gene (6 bases each). The ends were cut back, 4 bases at V and 2 bases at J, with 9 bases in the middle. There are 15 residues in the CDR3. CDR1 MNHEY and CDR2 SVGAGI come from the germline V gene. In DNA, the CDR3 is TGTGCCAGCAGTTCCGGGGGCACTGGGGCCAACGTCCTGACTTTC. This encodes CASSSGGTGANVLTF.

This chain connects TRBV4-2 to TRBJ2-3; D perhaps matches TRBD2 (5 bases). Germline V gene lookup returns CDR1 LGHNA and CDR2 YNFKEQ. This CDR3 region has 16 residues. Trimming took 0 bases from V and 0 from J, leaving 10 bases between them. The CDR3 loop reads CASSQDSGVSTDTQYF. The CDR3 region has the DNA TGTGCCAGCAGCCAAGACTCCGGGGTTAGCACAGATACGCAGTATTTT.

This chain uses TRBV6-5 with TRBJ2-3, with 9 bases fitting TRBD2. This CDR3 comprises 16 residues. From germline, CDR1 is MNHEY and CDR2 SVGAGI. The V segment lost 0 bases and the J segment 6 bases; nucleotides outside the gene matches: 7. The CDR3 region is CASSYSPRGGRDTQYF. The CDR3 DNA sequence: TGTGCCAGCAGTTACTCGCCGCGGGGGGGCAGGGATACGCAGTATTTT.

This chain links TRBV12-3 or TRBV12-4 with TRBJ2-7, with D perhaps being TRBD1 or TRBD2 (5 bases each). Trimming pared 3 bases from V and 5 bases from J, leaving 20 bases between. The CDR3 is made up of 16 amino acids. The CDR3 DNA reads TGTGCCAGCAGTTTCTACAGGTTTGGGCTCGGGGACGAGCAGTACTTC. Amino acids: CASSFYRFGLGDEQYF.

The chain carries TRBV20-1 and TRBJ1-4, with D unresolved. The CDR3 loop spans 12 amino acids. The V gene lost 4 bases and the J gene lost 7 bases, with 10 bases spanning the gap. Germline-derived CDR1 and CDR2 are DFQATT and SNEGSKA (reference sequence). CDR3 DNA sequence: TGCAGTGCTACCAGCGATACTGAAAAACTGTTTTTT. Translating gives CSATSDTEKLFF.

The rearrangement joins TRBV2 to TRBJ2-3, with D unresolved. This CDR3 contains 14 residues. The germline gives CDR1 SNHLY, CDR2 FYNNEI. Trimming cost V 8 bases and J 2 bases, with 14 bases left between them. CDR3 sequence: CASSPRRITDTQYF. CDR3 in DNA: TGTGCCAGCTCCCCCCGCAGGATCACAGATACGCAGTATTTT.

The chain combines TRBV5-5 with TRBJ2-6, with D maybe TRBD1 (6 bases). The CDR3 contains 17 residues. With 0 bases removed from V and 0 bases from J, the gap between germline ends came to 10 bases. CDR1 and CDR2 (germline): SGHKS, YYEKEE (reference sequence). The CDR3 loop reads CASSLGQVRSGANVLTF. The CDR3 nucleotides read TGTGCCAGCAGCTTGGGACAGGTCCGCTCTGGGGCCAACGTCCTGACTTTC. Drawing the rest from reference TRBV5-5 and TRBJ2-6, the complete variable domain is DAGVTQSPTHLIKTRGQQVTLRCSPISGHKSVSWYQQVLGQGPQFIFQYYEKEERGRGNFPDRFSARQFPNYSSELNVNALLLGDSALYLCASSLGQVRSGANVLTFGAGSRLTVL.

The J gene is TRBJ1-2, the V gene TRBV18, with 8 nucleotides matching TRBD1. The junction had 3 bases not matched to a gene; V was cut back by 2 bases and J by 4 bases. The CDR3 totals 14 residues. The germline V gene encodes CDR1 KGHSH and CDR2 LQKENI. The CDR3 loop reads CASSPGTGIYGYTF. CDR3 bases: TGTGCCAGCTCACCAGGGACAGGAATCTATGGCTACACCTTC.

This clonotype was detected ten times or more. The rearrangement joins TRBV13 to TRBJ2-7; D is possibly TRBD2 (5 bases). With 9 bases removed from V and 2 bases from J, the gap between germline ends came to 20 bases. This CDR3 contains 15 residues. CDR1 is PRHDT, CDR2 FYEKMQ, per germline (reference sequence). CDR3 DNA sequence: TGTGCCAGTATGGCCACCGAGGGTAGAACCTACGAGCAGTACTTC. This codes for CASMATEGRTYEQYF. Full variable domain (remainder filled in from reference TRBV13 and TRBJ2-7): AAGVIQSPRHLIKEKRETATLKCYPIPRHDTVYWYQQGPGQDPQFLISFYEKMQSDKGSIPDRFSAQQFSDYHSELNMSSLELGDSALYFCASMATEGRTYEQYFGPGTRLTVT.

The rearrangement links TRBV15 to TRBJ2-5, with 8 positions matching TRBD2. Germline V CDR1 and CDR2: LNHNV, YYDKDF (reference sequence). The CDR3 totals 15 residues. With 0 bases clipped from V and 2 bases from J, the junction kept 2 bases outside the gene matches. The CDR3: CATSRDPGGQETQYF. CDR3 sequence (DNA): TGTGCCACCAGCAGAGATCCGGGGGGGCAAGAGACCCAGTACTTC.

This clonotype was counted between two and nine times. The chain uses TRBV7-8 and TRBJ1-1; no clear D. The length of the CDR3 is 12 residues. Between the trimmed V and J ends, which lost 1 base and 6 bases, there was a span of 6 bases. Germline loops: CDR1 SGHVS, CDR2 FQNEAQ. CDR3 coding DNA: TGTGCCAGCAGCTTAGATTCGGCTGAAGCTTTCTTT. This gives the protein CASSLDSAEAFF.

The V call is TRBV6-2 or TRBV6-3, the J call TRBJ2-5; no clear D. The V gene's germline CDR1 is MNHEY and CDR2 SVGEGT. Deletions cut 2 bases from V and 2 bases from J, with 9 bases between. CDR3 length: 14 residues. CDR3 residues: CASSYAPRQETQYF. The CDR3 bases are TGTGCCAGCAGTTACGCGCCAAGGCAAGAGACCCAGTACTTC.

This clonotype appeared a few times. DNA for the CDR3: TGCAGTGCCCGCGGGGGTAGCAATCAGCCCCAGCATTTT. Amino acids: CSARGGSNQPQHF. The chain has TRBV20-1 and TRBJ1-5; a possible D gene is TRBD1 (5 bases). Germline CDR1 is DFQATT and CDR2 is SNEGSKA (reference sequence). The CDR3 has 13 residues. V shed 6 bases and J shed 0 bases, with 9 bases lying between them.

This rearrangement joins TRBV20-1 to TRBJ2-1; D unresolved. Looked up from germline, CDR1 is DFQATT and CDR2 is SNEGSKA (reference sequence). This CDR3 comprises 14 residues. CDR3 sequence: CSIRAPSSYNEQFF. Here the CDR3 DNA reads TGCAGCATTCGAGCCCCGAGCTCCTACAATGAGCAGTTCTTC.

This clonotype was counted a single time. This rearrangement joins TRBV6-2 or TRBV6-3 to TRBJ2-7; 9 bases are a match to TRBD2. The V and J ends lost 2 bases and 3 bases, in that order; junction bases with no gene match: 8. The CDR3 length is 16 residues. Germline V lookup: CDR1 MNHEY, CDR2 SVGEGT. The CDR3 protein is CASSYRAAGGYYEQYF. The DNA of the CDR3 is TGTGCCAGCAGTTACCGTGCAGCGGGGGGCTACTACGAGCAGTACTTC.

The chain couples TRBV6-2 or TRBV6-3 to TRBJ1-2; 9 bases align to TRBD1. V shed 8 bases and J 0 bases; nucleotides not matched to a gene: 4. This CDR3 has 14 residues. Germline V lookup: CDR1 MNHEY, CDR2 SVGEGT. This CDR3 is CASQGTGTNYGYTF. For the CDR3, the DNA is TGTGCCAGCCAGGGGACAGGGACTAACTATGGCTACACCTTC.

This clonotype was picked up many times. The CDR3 DNA reads as TGTGCCAGCAGCCCCGTACGTCCGGCCGGGGAGCTGTTTTTT. It codes for CASSPVRPAGELFF. This chain connects TRBV12-3 or TRBV12-4 to TRBJ2-2, with D unclear. V was shortened by 6 bases and J by 6 bases, with 14 bases between the two germline ends. This CDR3 is built from 14 residues.

The genes are TRBV9 and TRBJ2-5; 8 nucleotides line up with TRBD1. This CDR3 contains 14 residues. After removal of 0 bases from V and 9 bases from J, the junction contained 7 bases not matched to a gene. Germline V gene lookup returns CDR1 SGDLS and CDR2 YYNGEE. The CDR3 sequence: CASSVDDRGMAQYF. CDR3 in DNA: TGTGCCAGCAGCGTAGACGACAGGGGAATGGCCCAGTACTTC. Variable domain in full (rest from reference TRBV9 and TRBJ2-5): DSGVTQTPKHLITATGQRVTLRCSPRSGDLSVYWYQQSLDQGLQFLIQYYNGEERAKGNILERFSAQQFPDLHSELNLSSLELGDSALYFCASSVDDRGMAQYFGPGTRLLVL.

There are a few counts of this clonotype. The V call is TRBV7-2, the J call TRBJ1-3, with 8 bases fitting TRBD1. Trimming took 0 bases from V and 4 from J; bases not matched to a gene: 2. This CDR3 is built from 15 residues. Per germline, CDR1 SGHTA and CDR2 FQGNSA. CDR3 coding DNA: TGTGCCAGCAGCTTAGCGGGGACAGGCGGAAACACCATATATTTT. This translates into CASSLAGTGGNTIYF. Full variable domain (missing parts from reference TRBV7-2 and TRBJ1-3): GAGVSQSPSNKVTEKGKDVELRCDPISGHTALYWYRQSLGQGLEFLIYFQGNSAPDKSGLPSDRFSAERTGGSVSTLTIQRTQQEDSAVYLCASSLAGTGGNTIYFGEGSWLTVV.

This clonotype was counted a few times. This chain links TRBV20-1 with TRBJ2-3; 10 bases match TRBD1. Looked up from germline, CDR1 is DFQATT and CDR2 is SNEGSKA (reference sequence). With V trimmed by 5 bases and J by 4 bases, 6 bases remained unmatched. The CDR3 is made up of 14 amino acids. Written as DNA, the CDR3 is TGCAGTGCTCCCCGGACAGGGGGGGCAGATACGCAGTATTTT. Its protein is CSAPRTGGADTQYF.

Only a few counts were recorded for this clonotype. The chain employs TRBV5-1 and TRBJ2-1; D might be TRBD2 (5 bases). Germline CDR1 reads SGHRS; CDR2 reads YFSETQ. This CDR3 contains 15 residues. V was clipped by 5 bases and J by 3 bases, with 15 bases between them. The CDR3 is CASSLRVARYNEQFF. The CDR3, as DNA: TGCGCCAGCAGTCTCCGGGTAGCGCGCTACAATGAGCAGTTCTTC.

This clonotype was found many times. The chain employs TRBV10-3 and TRBJ2-7; a possible D gene is TRBD1 (5 bases). Germline CDR1 and CDR2: ENHRY and SYGVKD. CDR3 length: 14 residues. The V and J ends lost 5 bases and 2 bases respectively, with 13 bases between them. The CDR3 sequence is CAISKNLGAYEQYF. For the CDR3, the DNA is TGTGCCATCAGTAAGAACCTAGGGGCCTACGAGCAGTACTTC.

The chain is built from TRBV3-1 and TRBJ1-2; D not certain. Germline assignment: CDR1 LGHDT and CDR2 YNNKEL (reference sequence). The CDR3 length is 12 residues. The V end lost 4 bases, the J end lost 8 bases, and 11 bases lay between the germline ends. The CDR3 loop is CASSPGPEGYTF. In DNA, the CDR3 is TGTGCCAGCAGCCCGGGCCCCGAAGGCTACACCTTC.

In its sample, this clonotype was seen a few times. This chain joins TRBV4-1 and TRBJ2-5, with 9 positions matching TRBD2. V lost 4 bases, J lost 4 bases, and 7 bases stayed unmatched. From germline, CDR1 is MGHRA and CDR2 YSYEKL. The CDR3 runs 15 residues. CDR3 DNA sequence: TGCGCCAGCAGCCTAGCGGGGGCCGAGGGAGAGACCCAGTACTTC. Amino acid sequence: CASSLAGAEGETQYF.

This clonotype turned up a few times. J is TRBJ2-2 and V is TRBV12-3 or TRBV12-4; D might be TRBD1 (5 bases). V lost 6 bases and J 8 bases, leaving 13 bases between the germline ends. This CDR3 contains 13 residues. The CDR3: CASRPQGMGELFF. The CDR3 DNA reads as TGTGCCAGCAGACCCCAGGGTATGGGGGAGCTGTTTTTT.

The V call is TRBV10-1, the J call TRBJ2-3; 10 bases map to TRBD2. With 4 bases clipped from V and 5 bases from J, the junction kept 6 bases outside the gene matches. Germline loops: CDR1 WNHNN, CDR2 SYGVQD (reference sequence). This CDR3 contains 15 residues. The CDR3 DNA reads as TGCGCCAGCAGTGGAGCGGGGGGGCTCAAAGATACGCAGTATTTT. Its protein is CASSGAGGLKDTQYF.

This clonotype turned up a few times. The chain is built from TRBV18 and TRBJ2-7; the D call may be TRBD1 or TRBD2 (5 bases each). In germline, CDR1 is KGHSH, CDR2 LQKENI. V lost 6 bases to trimming and J lost 7 bases, with 19 bases between them. The CDR3 is 14 residues long. The CDR3 reads CASSPNPGTNEQYF. Here the CDR3 DNA reads TGTGCCAGCTCTCCGAACCCGGGGACGAATGAGCAGTACTTC.

V gene TRBV20-1 combines with J gene TRBJ2-1, with D perhaps matching TRBD2 (7 bases). The CDR3 totals 13 residues. Trimming cost V 3 bases and J 7 bases, with 13 bases left between them. Germline V gives CDR1 DFQATT, CDR2 SNEGSKA (reference sequence). CDR3 protein: CSASGGHGNEQFF. CDR3 coding DNA: TGCAGTGCTAGCGGGGGGCATGGAAATGAGCAGTTCTTC.